This entry describes one TCR beta chain. In assigning cohorts, the study relied on participant-reported clinical history. For recovered donors of Cohort 3, there were two negative PCRs, clearance, or symptom resolution. Trimming removed 5 bases from V and 8 bases from J, with 17 bases in between. CDR3 length: 14 amino acids. Germline V lookup: CDR1 SGHAT, CDR2 FQDESV (reference sequence). These data belong to a study of blood T cell repertoires in COVID-19. Looking at the study overall: Acute and convalescent COVID-19 specimens originated in the United States, Italy and Spain. PBMCs, B-cell-depleted T cells, or T cells were the source of the cDNA or gDNA that made up the material.

Generated by immunoSEQ multiplex PCR, the TCRdb table keeps only in-frame clones and is missing some. Seen here are about 330,000 clones, around 90% observed once, and the top ten hold about 18%. The sequence came from a woman in her 30s who had recovered from COVID-19. Sequences were obtained from PBMCs or T cells enriched from blood (not recorded which). J is TRBJ2-3 and V is TRBV11-1; D call uncertain. CDR3 residues: CASSQPTGSGTQYF. The CDR3 region has the DNA TGTGCCAGCAGCCAGCCGACCGGGTCGGGTACGCAGTATTTT.